This T cell receptor beta chain was profiled in a study of early T cells in non-severe SARS-CoV-2 infection. The CDR3 extends over 14 amino acids. CDR1 is SGHAT and CDR2 is FQNNGV in the germline V gene. Trimming left V 1 base short and J 0 bases short, with 6 bases between. In regard to this clonotype: Its antigen is unidentified.

Whole-study results and caveats: Missing private and CD4 specificities, VDJdb matching favored anti-spike CD8 responses.

Each CDR3 protein is one row after TCRdb ran MiXCR on the 5' RACE reads. The sample yields more than 20,000 distinct CDR3 sequences, around 5.8% seen once. The TCR sequence derives from an adult who was a healthcare worker with PCR-confirmed SARS-CoV-2 infection or an uninfected control (not recorded which). This chain connects TRBV11-2 to TRBJ2-5; D is undetermined. The source material was whole blood, sampled at baseline. In DNA form, the CDR3 reads TGTGCCAGCAGCTTAGCCCCGTACCAAGAGACCCAGTACTTC. This encodes CASSLAPYQETQYF.